There are a few counts of the clone carrying this TCR beta chain. This sample is part of a study of OX40 agonist ivuxolimab in advanced cancers. This CDR3 region has 14 residues. CDR1 and CDR2 from the germline V gene are SEHNR and FQNEAQ (reference sequence). V was cut by 6 bases and J by 7 bases, with 19 bases left in between. Using immunoSEQ multiplex PCR, the repertoire was profiled, and TCRdb retains in-frame clones only, with some absent. The sample includes under 75,000 clones, 86% of them seen just once. The V gene is TRBV7-9, the J gene TRBJ2-7, with D tentatively TRBD1 or TRBD2 (6 bases each). This TCR derives from an adult with an advanced solid tumor such as melanoma, head and neck, liver or kidney cancer. Source: CD4+ or CD8+ T cells sorted from blood, taken in a trial of the OX40 agonist ivuxolimab. The CDR3 DNA sequence: TGTGCCAGCAGTCTCCCCCCGGGGGCGCAAGAGCAGTACTTC. Amino acid sequence: CASSLPPGAQEQYF.